The entry below gives a single TCR beta chain sequence along with its context. The sample comes from a study of blood T cell repertoires in COVID-19. Whole-study context: Acute and convalescent COVID-19 samples came from the United States, Italy and Spain. PBMCs, B-cell-depleted T cells, or T cells were the source of the cDNA or gDNA that made up the material.

Profiled with immunoSEQ multiplex PCR; TCRdb holds only in-frame clones, not every one. The data contain about 140,000 clones, 60% to 80% of them singletons. The sequenced sample was PBMCs or T cells enriched from blood (not recorded which). The source of this sequence is a woman aged 45-65 years who had recovered from COVID-19.

CDR3 protein: CASSQEWLRTPQHF. The CDR3 nucleotides read TGTGCCAGCAGCCAAGAATGGCTGAGGACTCCCCAGCATTTT. The V gene is TRBV3-1 (or the pseudogene TRBV3-2), the J gene TRBJ1-5; no clear D. Trimming removed 0 bases at V and 10 bases at J, with 13 bases between. The length of the CDR3 is 14 residues. Germline lookup yields CDR1 LGHDT and CDR2 YNNKEL (reference sequence).